This TCR beta chain stems from a study of blood T cells in healthy people across ages. Through a sample-barcoded 5' primer and a J-beta primer mix, a second PCR was run for roughly 6 to 11 cycles. From the 5' RACE reads, TCRdb called clonotypes with MiXCR, one entry per CDR3 protein. The sample shows about 630,000 distinct CDR3 sequences, around a fifth of them seen only once. The CDR3 is made up of 14 amino acids. CDR1 is PRHDT, CDR2 FYEKMQ, per germline (reference sequence). Between the trimmed V and J ends, which lost 4 bases and 8 bases, there was a span of 17 bases. A note on this clonotype: As yet, its antigen is unknown.

Study-wide findings and caveats: Donor CMV status was unknown, possibly confounding expanded clonotype changes.

The gene calls are TRBV13 and TRBJ1-2; TRBD1 might be the D (5 bases). This clonotype was sampled from a man in his 70s in good health. The specimen was blood. CDR3 sequence reads: CASSSGAGIRGYTF. CDR3 in DNA: TGTGCCAGCAGCTCCGGGGCAGGGATAAGGGGCTACACCTTC.